Included here is one TCR beta chain sequence, with context. Its specificity is unknown. Method: immunoSEQ multiplex PCR; TCRdb's copy keeps in-frame clones and lacks some. Of 500,000 or so clones in the sample, approximately 89% were seen once. The data stem from a study of Ad26.COV2.S vaccination and SARS-CoV-2 variants. Study overall: The donor belonged to the COV1001 Ad26.COV2.S trial arm.

Findings of the study overall: Overall T cell responses may have been underestimated by the analyses of TCR breadth and depth. People who got the vaccine or the placebo had similar non-spike TCR breadth.

Treatment of the sample: 19 received Ad26.COV2.S at low or high dose, single or two shots; 5 received placebo; per-sample allocation not given. The samples date from day 63 after the first vaccine or placebo injection. Ad26.COV2.S expressed prefusion-stabilized spike from the original Wuhan strain. The clonotype originates from a person between 18 and 65 years old who received the Ad26.COV2.S COVID-19 vaccine or a placebo. The source was peripheral blood, collected in a trial of Ad26.COV2.S vaccine versus placebo.

This CDR3 reads CASSSHWALTSYNSPLHF. The DNA for the CDR3 is TGTGCCAGCAGCTCCCACTGGGCTCTTACCTCCTATAATTCACCCCTCCACTTT. V gene TRBV7-8 combines with J gene TRBJ1-6; no reliable D call. Germline V gene lookup returns CDR1 SGHVS and CDR2 FQNEAQ. V was cut by 4 bases and J by 0 bases, with 16 bases left in between. The CDR3 is made up of 18 amino acids.